The 29 T cell receptor beta chains reported below all come from one sample, sequenced in a study of blood T cell repertoires in COVID-19. Here immunoSEQ multiplex PCR was the method, and the copy in TCRdb shows in-frame clones only, minus some. The sample holds around 100,000 clones, roughly 87% seen once. Specimen: peripheral blood. The receptor source for this set is a man over 45 with active COVID-19.

The gene calls are TRBV3-1 (or the pseudogene TRBV3-2) and TRBJ2-7, with D tentatively TRBD2 (5 bases). V was clipped by 2 bases and J by 5 bases, with 7 bases between them. Germline V gene sequence: CDR1 LGHDT, CDR2 YNNKEL (reference sequence). This CDR3 is 12 amino acids long. CDR3 nucleotides: TGTGCCAGCAGCCAAACTAGTGACGAGCAGTACTTC. Translating gives CASSQTSDEQYF.

This clone has a single count. The V gene is TRBV12-5, the J gene TRBJ1-1; possibly TRBD1 for D (5 bases). The CDR3 length is 13 residues. The germline V gene has CDR1 LGHNT and CDR2 FRNRAP. Deletions cut 6 bases from V and 3 bases from J, with 11 bases between. The CDR3 region has the DNA TGTGCTAGTGGGCTGGGGGGGTACACTGAAGCTTTCTTT. It yields the protein CASGLGGYTEAFF.

The chain is built from TRBV6-5 and TRBJ2-7; a possible D gene is TRBD2 (6 bases). V lost 1 base and J lost 3, with 13 bases in between. Germline V CDR1 and CDR2: MNHEY, SVGAGI. The CDR3 length is 15 residues. CDR3: CASSYFKTGDYEQYF. The CDR3 nucleotides are TGTGCCAGCAGTTACTTTAAGACGGGGGACTACGAGCAGTACTTC.

The chain recombines TRBV6-5 with TRBJ2-3; a possible D gene is TRBD1 (7 bases). This CDR3 has 14 residues. V was pared by 7 bases and J by 5 bases, with 16 bases between. Germline V gene lookup returns CDR1 MNHEY and CDR2 SVGAGI. CDR3 loop: CASMEGAGGDTQYF. DNA for the CDR3: TGTGCCAGCATGGAGGGGGCAGGGGGAGATACGCAGTATTTT.

The CDR3 reads CASSYSPGERRETQYF. DNA for the CDR3: TGTGCCAGCAGTTACTCCCCAGGGGAGAGACGGGAGACCCAGTACTTC. The rearrangement uses TRBV6-5 and TRBJ2-5; D is perhaps TRBD1 (6 bases). Germline CDR1 MNHEY, CDR2 SVGAGI. CDR3 length: 16 residues. The V end lost 0 bases, the J end lost 5 bases, and 16 bases lay between the germline ends.

This chain connects TRBV10-3 to TRBJ2-7; weak D call: TRBD2 (5 bases). V was cut by 5 bases and J by 3 bases, with 17 bases left in between. The CDR3 is 15 amino acids. The germline CDR1 and CDR2 sequences are ENHRY and SYGVKD. The CDR3 DNA reads TGTGCCATCAGTTGGGGAGCAGTTGGGGACTACGAGCAGTACTTC. Amino acid sequence: CAISWGAVGDYEQYF.

The CDR3 is CASSPRRQGDTEAFF. The CDR3 nucleotides are TGTGCCAGCAGCCCGCGAAGACAGGGGGACACTGAAGCTTTCTTT. V usage is TRBV27 and J usage is TRBJ1-1; TRBD1 matches at 9 bases. There are 15 residues in the CDR3. J was trimmed by 3 bases and V by 6 bases; bases with no gene match: 8. Looked up from germline, CDR1 is MNHEY and CDR2 is SMNVEV (reference sequence).

The chain recombines TRBV6-5 with TRBJ2-5, with D possibly matching TRBD2 (5 bases). V lost 2 bases and J lost 5, with 12 bases in between. This CDR3 is built from 14 residues. Germline loops: CDR1 MNHEY, CDR2 SVGAGI. The CDR3 reads CASSYGLGGETQYF. CDR3 in DNA: TGTGCCAGCAGTTACGGCCTCGGCGGGGAGACCCAGTACTTC.

This clone was recorded a few times. The rearrangement links TRBV30 to TRBJ2-1; tentative D call: TRBD2 (6 bases). The V gene lost 2 bases and the J gene lost 8 bases, with 10 bases spanning the gap. CDR3 length equals 12 residues. Per germline, CDR1 GTSNPN and CDR2 SVGIG (reference sequence). In nucleotides, the CDR3 is TGTGCCTGGAGTCTAACTAGCTATGAGCAGTTCTTC. Translated: CAWSLTSYEQFF.

The V gene is TRBV6-6, the J gene TRBJ2-7; 9 positions agree with TRBD1. The CDR3 consists of 15 residues. V dropped 2 bases and J dropped 6; count of bases not matched to a gene: 8. The germline gives CDR1 MNHNY, CDR2 SVGAGI (reference sequence). DNA for the CDR3: TGTGCCAGCAGTTACCGACAGGGGGACTTCTCCGAGCAGTACTTC. Its protein is CASSYRQGDFSEQYF.

CDR3 loop: CASSALDQRGNNEQFF. CDR3 DNA: TGTGCCAGCAGCGCCCTCGACCAGCGGGGAAACAATGAGCAGTTCTTC. This chain connects TRBV7-8 to TRBJ2-1; the match to TRBD2 covers 7 bases. Germline assignment: CDR1 SGHVS and CDR2 FQNEAQ. With V trimmed by 5 bases and J by 5 bases, 12 bases remained unmatched. CDR3 length: 16 amino acids.

The gene calls are TRBV7-2 and TRBJ2-7; TRBD2 aligns across 7 bases. Per the germline V gene, CDR1 is SGHTA and CDR2 is FQGNSA. The ends lost 3 bases at V and 1 base at J; junction bases unmatched: 0. The CDR3 is 13 amino acids. Here the CDR3 DNA reads TGTGCCAGCAGCTTGCGGGGGTCCTACGAGCAGTACTTC. This gives the protein CASSLRGSYEQYF.

The chain employs TRBV6-6 and TRBJ2-3, with 7 bases aligning to TRBD2. CDR1 is MNHNY, CDR2 SVGAGI, per germline (reference sequence). The V and J ends lost 4 bases and 2 bases, in that order; junction bases with no gene match: 9. This CDR3 region has 16 residues. This chain's CDR3 is CASSSPRGRPTDTQYF. The CDR3 coding sequence is TGTGCCAGCAGTTCGCCGCGGGGGAGGCCCACAGATACGCAGTATTTT.

The chain has TRBV9 and TRBJ1-1; TRBD1 is a possible D gene (5 bases). CDR1 is SGDLS and CDR2 is YYNGEE in the germline V gene. This CDR3 is 16 amino acids long. V was shortened by 2 bases and J by 3 bases, with 17 bases between the two germline ends. CDR3 bases: TGTGCCAGCAGCGTGGGGGGAGGACACTGGGACACTGAAGCTTTCTTT. This gives the protein CASSVGGGHWDTEAFF.

The chain has TRBV7-9 and TRBJ1-1; a possible D gene is TRBD1 (5 bases). CDR1 is SEHNR and CDR2 is FQNEAQ in the germline V gene (reference sequence). The CDR3 extends over 15 amino acids. Trimming shortened V by 5 bases and J by 5 bases, and 18 bases separated the two germline ends. The DNA of the CDR3 is TGTGCCAGCAGCCTAAGTGGGGGGAGTGGGACTGAAGCTTTCTTT. Residues: CASSLSGGSGTEAFF. Full variable domain (missing parts from reference TRBV7-9 and TRBJ1-1): DTGVSQNPRHKITKRGQNVTFRCDPISEHNRLYWYRQTLGQGPEFLTYFQNEAQLEKSRLLSDRFSAERPKGSFSTLEIQRTEQGDSAMYLCASSLSGGSGTEAFFGQGTRLTVV.

The chain has TRBV2 and TRBJ2-3; D is possibly TRBD2 (5 bases). The length of the CDR3 is 18 residues. Germline loops: CDR1 SNHLY, CDR2 FYNNEI. V was trimmed by 3 bases and J by 0 bases, leaving 19 bases between them. CDR3 sequence reads: CASSEWQLGAESTDTQYF. CDR3 sequence (DNA): TGTGCCAGCAGTGAGTGGCAACTAGGAGCGGAAAGCACAGATACGCAGTATTTT.

This chain links TRBV5-1 with TRBJ2-5; weak D call: TRBD1 (5 bases). This CDR3 contains 15 residues. Germline CDR1 is SGHRS and CDR2 is YFSETQ. Trimming shortened V by 6 bases and J by 7 bases, and 22 bases separated the two germline ends. The CDR3: CASNEQAPPSGTQYF. For the CDR3, the DNA is TGCGCCAGCAATGAACAGGCTCCTCCTTCGGGGACCCAGTACTTC.

V and J are TRBV4-1 and TRBJ2-1; 11 nucleotides line up with TRBD1. The CDR3 runs 15 residues. V gave up 3 bases and J gave up 5 bases; unmatched junction bases: 3. Germline lookup yields CDR1 MGHRA and CDR2 YSYEKL. The CDR3 protein is CASSHPGQGDNEQFF. CDR3 DNA sequence: TGCGCCAGCAGCCATCCGGGACAGGGGGACAATGAGCAGTTCTTC.

The J gene is TRBJ1-5, the V gene TRBV6-5; D gene unclear. Deletions cut 7 bases from V and 7 bases from J, with 14 bases between. Germline loops: CDR1 MNHEY, CDR2 SVGAGI. The CDR3 totals 13 residues. CDR3 nucleotide sequence: TGTGCCAGCAACGGTGTCCCCCGACAGCCCCAGCATTTT. It yields the protein CASNGVPRQPQHF.

The rearrangement links TRBV6-5 to TRBJ1-2, with D unresolved. Germline V gene data show CDR1 as MNHEY and CDR2 as SVGAGI. V gave up 5 bases and J gave up 2 bases, with 15 bases separating them. The CDR3 consists of 15 residues. The CDR3 DNA is TGTGCCAGCAGTCCCCGGAGGACGGAAAACTATGGCTACACCTTC. Translating gives CASSPRRTENYGYTF.

The chain has TRBV27 and TRBJ1-6; D is possibly TRBD1 (6 bases). Germline-derived CDR1 and CDR2 are MNHEY and SMNVEV (reference sequence). Trimming removed 10 bases at V and 5 bases at J, with 9 bases between. CDR3 length: 12 amino acids. The DNA for the CDR3 is TGTGCCACCCGACAGGATAATTCACCCCTCCACTTT. As protein: CATRQDNSPLHF.

V is TRBV19 and J is TRBJ2-2, with a possible D match to TRBD1 (5 bases). Germline values: CDR1 LNHDA, CDR2 SQIVND (reference sequence). With 7 bases removed from V and 6 bases from J, the gap between germline ends came to 18 bases. CDR3 length: 15 residues. CDR3 sequence (DNA): TGTGCCAGTATAGATTGGGCTTCAGGGTCCGGGGAGCTGTTTTTT. The encoded protein is CASIDWASGSGELFF. The variable domain in full, with the rest retrieved from reference TRBV19 and TRBJ2-2, is DGGITQSPKYLFRKEGQNVTLSCEQNLNHDAMYWYRQDPGQGLRLIYYSQIVNDFQKGDIAEGYSVSREKKESFPLTVTSAQKNPTAFYLCASIDWASGSGELFFGEGSRLTVL.

The sample holds one count of this clone. The chain combines TRBV27 with TRBJ2-1, with TRBD2 identical over 9 bases. Germline CDR1 reads MNHEY; CDR2 reads SMNVEV (reference sequence). Germline trimming cut 0 bases from V and 3 bases from J; bases unmatched to any gene: 6. This CDR3 is 17 amino acids long. The CDR3 bases are TGTGCCAGCAGTTTATCTCCAAGCGGGGGGATCTACAATGAGCAGTTCTTC. Translated: CASSLSPSGGIYNEQFF.

The V and J genes are TRBV7-8 and TRBJ2-1, with 11 bases aligning to TRBD2. The CDR3 totals 18 residues. Trimming cost V 5 bases and J 3 bases; bases outside gene matches: 12. CDR1 and CDR2 from the germline V gene are SGHVS and FQNEAQ. Here the CDR3 DNA reads TGTGCCAGCAGCCTACCATTAAGACTAGCGGGGATCTACAATGAGCAGTTCTTC. Translating it yields CASSLPLRLAGIYNEQFF.

The chain employs TRBV7-2 and TRBJ2-7, with unresolved D. There are 13 residues in the CDR3. V was clipped by 3 bases and J by 1 base, with 7 bases between them. CDR1 is SGHTA and CDR2 is FQGNSA in the germline V gene. The CDR3 DNA follows: TGTGCCAGCAGCTTCGTGGAGTCCTACGAGCAGTACTTC. It encodes CASSFVESYEQYF.

This clone was recorded a few times. The rearrangement links TRBV11-2 to TRBJ2-7; TRBD2 aligns across 15 bases. V lost 5 bases and J lost 4; bases outside the gene matches: 6. The CDR3 has 16 residues. Germline V gene lookup returns CDR1 SGHAT and CDR2 FQNNGV. CDR3 bases: TGTGCCAGCAGCCTTGGGACTAGCGGGGGGAAGTACGAGCAGTACTTC. This codes for CASSLGTSGGKYEQYF.

This chain links TRBV6-5 with TRBJ1-4, with 7 bases lining up with TRBD1. CDR1 is MNHEY, CDR2 SVGAGI, per germline. This CDR3 spans 14 amino acids. Unmatched junction bases numbered 6, after V lost 4 bases and J lost 7 bases. CDR3 nucleotides: TGTGCCAGCAGTTCCGGACAGGAGGGTGAAAAACTGTTTTTT. Protein product: CASSSGQEGEKLFF.

The gene calls are TRBV10-3 and TRBJ2-1; weak D call: TRBD1 (7 bases). Trimming cost V 3 bases and J 10 bases, with 25 bases left between them. Germline V lookup: CDR1 ENHRY, CDR2 SYGVKD. CDR3 length: 17 amino acids. The CDR3 coding sequence is TGTGCCATCAGTGAAGGGAGGAGACAGGGAGGTCAGGGAGAGCAGTTCTTC. Translated, it gives CAISEGRRQGGQGEQFF.

The chain recombines TRBV11-2 with TRBJ1-1; 8 nucleotides match TRBD1. V lost 5 bases to trimming and J lost 1 base; unmatched junction nucleotides: 3. This CDR3 has 14 amino acids. The germline V gene encodes CDR1 SGHAT and CDR2 FQNNGV. CDR3: CASSLGQGNTEAFF. CDR3 in DNA: TGTGCCAGCAGCCTAGGACAGGGGAACACTGAAGCTTTCTTT.